The subject of this entry is one T cell receptor beta chain. In the study's own analysis: For nucleated cells, counts were estimated from reference gene primer amplification. The method was immunoSEQ multiplex PCR; TCRdb's version includes in-frame clones alone and lacks a portion of them. That table is the source of V, J and clone size, and D and trimming were worked out from the DNA. The table lists roughly 65,000 clones, roughly three quarters of them singletons, with around 47% in the top ten. The data were obtained in a study of blood T cell repertoires in COVID-19. Across the study: Spain, Italy and the United States supplied samples that represented acute and convalescent COVID-19.

This receptor was identified in a human donor in a cohort sampled during active COVID-19. Sequenced material: peripheral blood.

CDR3 amino acids: CASRTSQGYNSPLHF. CDR3 DNA sequence: TGCGCCAGCAGGACATCACAGGGTTATAATTCACCCCTCCACTTT. The chain couples TRBV10-2 to TRBJ1-6; a possible D gene is TRBD1 (6 bases). This CDR3 has 15 residues. The V end lost 6 bases, the J end lost 4 bases, and 13 bases lay between the germline ends. The germline CDR1 and CDR2 sequences are WSHSY and SAAADI.